This T cell receptor (beta chain) was recorded in a study of OX40 agonist ivuxolimab in advanced cancers. Study-level background: Ivuxolimab was an agonistic, fully human IgG2 monoclonal antibody directed against OX40 (CD134), a costimulatory receptor. Intravenous ivuxolimab was administered to patients every 2 weeks at six dose levels: 0.01, 0.1, 0.3, 1.5, 3 and 10 mg/kg. Of the approximately 50 dose-escalation patients, hepatocellular carcinoma was present in about 20, melanoma in approximately 15, renal cell carcinoma in 9 and head and neck cancer in 9. A male proportion of roughly 80% and a mean age of roughly 55 years, ranging from 23 to 79, were recorded for the dose-escalation cohort. Patients were allowed to have had prior anti-PD-1, anti-PD-L1 or anti-CTLA-4 therapy, and approximately 40% of the dose-escalation patients had been treated with checkpoint inhibitors. Three dose-escalation patients achieved partial responses, one with hepatocellular carcinoma and two with cutaneous melanoma. Peripheral TCRbeta sequencing was intended to test whether TCR sequence diversity was altered and clonal T-cell expansion was caused by ivuxolimab. The paper describes the monotherapy dose-escalation part (N ≈ 49 patients) of the phase I trial of ivuxolimab.

Overall study results and their limits: At doses of 0.1 to 3.0 mg/kg, clonal expansion of both CD4+ and CD8+ T cells in blood was seen between baseline and week 6. In the 0.1-3.0 mg/kg groups, partial responders had among the lowest normalized peripheral clonal expansion, particularly in CD8+ T cells. After ivuxolimab, expanded clones were on average more numerous among CD8+ T cells than among CD4+ T cells. The antigen specificity of the peripheral T cells that underwent clonal expansion was not determined. Low levels of normalized T-cell clonal expansion were also seen in some nonresponding patients.

Patients with a history of autoimmune disease or receiving systemic immunosuppression were excluded from the trial. In every dose cohort, peripheral blood was drawn for TCR sequencing at baseline, cycle 4 day 1, and cycle 7 day 1. Samples came from an open-label, multicenter, first-in-human phase I dose-escalation trial of ivuxolimab. Adults with locally advanced or metastatic melanoma, renal cell, hepatocellular, or head and neck squamous cell carcinoma were enrolled in the trial. CD4+ and CD8+ T cells were sorted separately from peripheral blood before TCR sequencing. The CDR3 holds 13 amino acids from the cysteine to the phenylalanine. Only the CDR3 portion is preserved as DNA: 39 bases, with reading frame beginning at the first base. In the germline V gene, CDR1 corresponds to SGDLS and CDR2 to YYNGEE. V is reduced by 0 bases and J by 7 bases, leaving a spacing of 8 bases between them. Concerning this clone: Its specific antigen is unknown. No clone much larger than this one lies a single base away; base qualities are absent.

Genomic DNA was isolated from the sorted cells so that the TCRbeta CDR3 region could be sequenced. The immunoSEQ Assay was used for sequencing of TCRbeta CDR3 regions. TCRdb carries this immuneACCESS record with in-frame sequences only. Its versions omit some clonotypes, under half of them owing to an unresolved V gene in the studies checked, with the rest unexplained. The sample table holds tens of thousands of clones, of which about 91% were seen once. More than 12% of the sample belongs to the ten largest clones. The sample in question was CD4+ or CD8+ T cells sorted from blood, obtained in a trial of the OX40 agonist ivuxolimab. The source is an adult with an advanced solid tumor such as melanoma, head and neck, liver or kidney cancer. This chain is built from TRBV9 and TRBJ2-1; the best D guess is TRBD2, with 5 bases matching. The CDR3 here reads CASSVARGNEQFF. The sequenced DNA: TGTGCCAGCAGCGTAGCTCGGGGAAATGAGCAGTTCTTC.